One T cell receptor (beta chain) is described in this entry. The data stem from a study of blood T cell repertoires in COVID-19. Study information: COVID-19 samples from acute and convalescent phases originated in the United States, Italy and Spain. PBMCs, B-cell-depleted T cells, or T cells were the source of the cDNA or gDNA that made up the material.

V lost 3 bases, J lost 8 bases, and 13 bases lay in between. CDR1 is SEHNR and CDR2 is FQNEAQ in the germline V gene (reference sequence). The length of the CDR3 is 13 residues. Measured with immunoSEQ multiplex PCR; TCRdb has only the in-frame clones, and not every one. This sample has more than 200,000 clones; over 75% occur once, and the top ten carry around 7.4%. Material for sequencing was PBMCs or T cells enriched from blood (not recorded which). The chain uses TRBV7-9 and TRBJ1-2; D remains unclear. The receptor was derived from a woman between 40 and 55 years old with acute COVID-19. CDR3 amino acids: CASSFQASWGYTF. For the CDR3, the DNA is TGTGCCAGCAGCTTCCAGGCCTCGTGGGGCTACACCTTC.